The 32 T cell receptor beta chains below all came from one sample that was sequenced in a study of cytomegalovirus exposure and HLA in healthy donors. PCR was performed using 60 Vbeta and 13 Jbeta primers. The repertoire was sequenced with immunoSEQ multiplex PCR; TCRdb's copy has only in-frame clones and lacks some. The table has 70,000 or so clones, around 80% seen once. The specimen was PBMCs. The receptors derive from a man aged 18-30 years in good health and CMV-seronegative.

The chain recombines TRBV6-5 with TRBJ2-7; TRBD1 matches at 10 bases. The germline CDR1 and CDR2 sequences are MNHEY and SVGAGI. J gave up 2 bases and V 4 bases, and 5 bases lay outside the gene matches. There are 15 residues in the CDR3. CDR3 nucleotides: TGTGCCAGCAGTTCCCCGGGACAGGGGACCTACGAGCAGTACTTC. It is translated as CASSSPGQGTYEQYF.

The chain joins TRBV6-1 to TRBJ1-5, with D tentatively TRBD1 (5 bases). Trimming removed 2 bases at V and 0 bases at J, with 8 bases between. Germline V CDR1 and CDR2: MNHNS, SASEGT. The CDR3 extends over 15 amino acids. Written as DNA, the CDR3 is TGTGCCAGCAGTGAAAGGGGCTTTAGCAATCAGCCCCAGCATTTT. Residues: CASSERGFSNQPQHF.

The genes are TRBV18 and TRBJ1-1, with D possibly being TRBD1 (5 bases). V shed 8 bases and J shed 0 bases, with 13 bases lying between them. The CDR3 runs 14 residues. Germline V CDR1 and CDR2: KGHSH, LQKENI. The CDR3 nucleotides read TGTGCCAGCCGGCTGACAGTAATGAACACTGAAGCTTTCTTT. This sequence encodes CASRLTVMNTEAFF.

The V and J genes are TRBV6-1 and TRBJ1-4; D might be TRBD1 (5 bases). V was cut by 6 bases and J by 10 bases, with 18 bases left in between. This CDR3 is built from 14 residues. Germline lookup yields CDR1 MNHNS and CDR2 SASEGT. The CDR3 sequence: CASSPIGATGKLFF. For the CDR3, the DNA is TGTGCCAGCAGCCCTATTGGGGCGACGGGAAAACTGTTTTTT.

The chain recombines TRBV5-4 with TRBJ2-3; TRBD2 matches at 7 bases. Germline-derived CDR1 and CDR2 are SGHNT and YYREEE (reference sequence). The CDR3 has 15 amino acids. V shed 3 bases and J 4 bases; nucleotides not matched to a gene: 8. CDR3 in DNA: TGTGCCAGCAGCTCGACTAGCAAGTCGGCAGATACGCAGTATTTT. Protein: CASSSTSKSADTQYF.

The chain has TRBV4-3 and TRBJ2-7, with 8 nucleotides matching TRBD1. The length of the CDR3 is 14 residues. Germline V gives CDR1 LGHNA, CDR2 YSLEER. V was clipped by 1 base and J by 5 bases; unmatched bases: 4. The DNA for the CDR3 is TGCGCCAGCAGCCAAGGACAGGGGATTGACGAGCAGTACTTC. Protein: CASSQGQGIDEQYF.

The chain couples TRBV7-9 to TRBJ2-7, with TRBD1 identical over 7 bases. This CDR3 is built from 12 residues. In germline, CDR1 is SEHNR, CDR2 FQNEAQ (reference sequence). After removal of 3 bases from V and 4 bases from J, the junction contained 0 bases not matched to a gene. In nucleotides, the CDR3 is TGTGCCAGCAGCTTGACAGGGTACGAGCAGTACTTC. Translated: CASSLTGYEQYF.

The V call is TRBV5-6, the J call TRBJ2-1, with unresolved D. V shed 1 base and J shed 7 bases, with 6 bases lying between them. Per germline, CDR1 SGHDT and CDR2 YYEEEE. The CDR3 contains 12 residues. Written as DNA, the CDR3 is TGTGCCAGCAGCTTGTTCCAGAATGAGCAGTTCTTC. Protein sequence: CASSLFQNEQFF.

The genes are TRBV4-2 and TRBJ2-3; 9 bases align to TRBD2. This CDR3 region has 16 residues. Looked up from germline, CDR1 is LGHNA and CDR2 is YNFKEQ. V was clipped by 3 bases and J by 0 bases; unmatched bases: 4. The CDR3 reads CASSQRLAGSTDTQYF. The CDR3 DNA is TGTGCCAGCAGCCAGCGGCTAGCGGGGAGCACAGATACGCAGTATTTT.

This clone occurred a few times. The rearrangement uses TRBV2 and TRBJ1-5; unclear D gene. The V end was cut by 0 bases, the J end by 7 bases, with 10 bases between. The germline gives CDR1 SNHLY, CDR2 FYNNEI. This CDR3 has 14 residues. Written as DNA, the CDR3 is TGTGCCAGCAGTGAAGCGGCATACAGCCAGCCCCAGCATTTT. As protein: CASSEAAYSQPQHF.

V gene TRBV4-3 combines with J gene TRBJ2-6; weak D call: TRBD2 (7 bases). CDR1 and CDR2 (germline): LGHNA, YSLEER. The CDR3 is 14 residues long. V dropped 3 bases and J dropped 6 bases, with 9 bases sitting between them. CDR3 coding DNA: TGCGCCAGCAGCCAGGGGGGGCCGGCCAACGTCCTGACTTTC. This codes for CASSQGGPANVLTF.

The chain couples TRBV10-1 to TRBJ2-1, with D unclear. Germline CDR1 WNHNN, CDR2 SYGVQD (reference sequence). This CDR3 region has 15 residues. V lost 6 bases, J lost 8 bases, and 20 bases lay in between. The DNA for the CDR3 is TGCGCCAGCAGCCAAATCCCGACATTGCTCCATGAGCAGTTCTTC. Translated, it gives CASSQIPTLLHEQFF.

This clone has only one observation. V is TRBV30 and J is TRBJ2-1; 8 bases align to TRBD2. This CDR3 is built from 18 residues. J lost 0 bases, V lost 4 bases, and 14 bases had no gene match. Germline V gene sequence: CDR1 GTSNPN, CDR2 SVGIG (reference sequence). The CDR3 coding sequence is TGTGCCTGGATGGCTAGCGGGTCCCGGAGGTTCTCCTACAATGAGCAGTTCTTC. Its translation: CAWMASGSRRFSYNEQFF.

The gene calls are TRBV9 and TRBJ2-2, with D unclear. The CDR3 has 16 residues. CDR1 is SGDLS, CDR2 YYNGEE, per germline. Trimming cost V 0 bases and J 1 base, with 10 bases left between them. The CDR3: CASSVGSSLNTGELFF. The CDR3 DNA reads as TGTGCCAGCAGCGTAGGGAGCAGTCTGAACACCGGGGAGCTGTTTTTT.

This clone was found a few times. The chain has TRBV30 and TRBJ1-2; D gene uncertain. Trimming pared 2 bases from V and 2 bases from J, leaving 15 bases between. Germline V gene sequence: CDR1 GTSNPN, CDR2 SVGIG (reference sequence). The CDR3 runs to 15 residues. CDR3 protein: CAWSIQARVNYGYTF. The CDR3 nucleotides read TGTGCCTGGAGTATTCAGGCCAGAGTGAACTATGGCTACACCTTC.

The chain couples TRBV4-1 to TRBJ2-1; 8 bases are shared with TRBD1. CDR3 length: 15 amino acids. V was clipped by 6 bases and J by 5 bases; unmatched bases: 9. The germline V gene has CDR1 MGHRA and CDR2 YSYEKL. In DNA form, the CDR3 reads TGCGCCAGCAGATCGGTCAGGGGGCGGGACAATGAGCAGTTCTTC. Protein: CASRSVRGRDNEQFF.

The gene calls are TRBV19 and TRBJ2-7, with a tentative D call TRBD2 (6 bases). Trimming took 3 bases from V and 3 from J, leaving 12 bases between them. The CDR3 spans 14 residues. CDR1 is LNHDA and CDR2 is SQIVND in the germline V gene (reference sequence). As DNA, the CDR3 is TGTGCCAGTAGTATTGGGGGGTTTGTCTACGAGCAGTACTTC. It translates to CASSIGGFVYEQYF.

The chain uses TRBV4-1 and TRBJ1-4; TRBD1 agrees at 8 bases. Germline values: CDR1 MGHRA, CDR2 YSYEKL. V shed 3 bases and J 7 bases; nucleotides not matched to a gene: 7. This CDR3 is 15 amino acids long. The CDR3 DNA reads TGCGCCAGCAGCCAGCCCGACAGGGGTATTGAAAAACTGTTTTTT. It specifies CASSQPDRGIEKLFF.

This clone has only a few counts. The chain links TRBV5-4 to TRBJ2-7, with 9 bases lining up with TRBD2. Germline V lookup: CDR1 SGHNT, CDR2 YYREEE (reference sequence). J was trimmed by 6 bases and V by 1 base; bases with no gene match: 8. The CDR3 sequence is 15 residues long. The CDR3 DNA sequence: TGTGCCAGCAGCTTGTTAGCGGGAGCCCACACCGAGCAGTACTTC. Protein product: CASSLLAGAHTEQYF.

V is TRBV9 and J is TRBJ2-5; 12 positions agree with TRBD2. The CDR3 is 16 residues long. Unmatched junction bases numbered 8, after V lost 3 bases and J lost 5 bases. Germline V gene lookup returns CDR1 SGDLS and CDR2 YYNGEE. Written as DNA, the CDR3 is TGTGCCAGCAGCGGTCCGACTAGCGGGGGTAGCGAGACCCAGTACTTC. Residues: CASSGPTSGGSETQYF.

The rearrangement links TRBV28 to TRBJ2-5; tentatively, D is TRBD2 (6 bases). The V end was cut by 1 base, the J end by 5 bases, with 20 bases between. Germline V gene lookup returns CDR1 MDHEN and CDR2 SYDVKM. The CDR3 runs to 17 residues. Written as DNA, the CDR3 is TGTGCCAGCAGTTTATTAGGGGTCGGGGGAAGTAGTGAGACCCAGTACTTC. The encoded protein is CASSLLGVGGSSETQYF.

V and J are TRBV4-1 and TRBJ1-1; no clear D. Germline CDR1 and CDR2: MGHRA and YSYEKL. This CDR3 is 12 amino acids long. Trimming took off 4 bases at V and 5 bases at J, with 8 bases between the two ends. In DNA, the CDR3 is TGCGCCAGCAGCCTATATAATACTGAAGCTTTCTTT. As protein: CASSLYNTEAFF.

The chain is built from TRBV19 and TRBJ1-5; TRBD1 aligns across 9 bases. J was trimmed by 6 bases and V by 6 bases; bases with no gene match: 9. This CDR3 has 15 amino acids. In germline, CDR1 is LNHDA, CDR2 SQIVND (reference sequence). The CDR3 spells CASRDPGQGVQPQHF. The CDR3 nucleotides are TGTGCCAGTAGAGACCCGGGACAGGGTGTTCAGCCCCAGCATTTT.

CDR3 region: CASGTADTQYF. For the CDR3, the DNA is TGTGCCAGCGGGACAGCAGATACGCAGTATTTT. This chain uses TRBV6-1 with TRBJ2-3, with 7 bases fitting TRBD1. Germline assignment: CDR1 MNHNS and CDR2 SASEGT. Unmatched junction bases numbered 0, after V lost 8 bases and J lost 4 bases. The CDR3 loop spans 11 amino acids.

The sample holds a few counts of this clone. The CDR3 is CASSDLWYEGYTF. The CDR3 DNA reads as TGCGCCAGCAGTGATTTGTGGTACGAGGGCTACACCTTC. The rearrangement links TRBV10-2 to TRBJ1-2, with no clear D. Germline CDR1 WSHSY, CDR2 SAAADI. Deletions cut 3 bases from V and 8 bases from J, with 13 bases between. This CDR3 is 13 amino acids long.

The chain recombines TRBV11-2 with TRBJ2-7; D not certain. The V gene's germline CDR1 is SGHAT and CDR2 FQNNGV. Trimming removed 5 bases at V and 3 bases at J, with 8 bases between. The CDR3 contains 12 residues. The CDR3 region has the DNA TGTGCCAGCAGCCTCCTGAGCTACGAGCAGTACTTC. Protein sequence: CASSLLSYEQYF. Combining the CDR3 with reference TRBV11-2 and TRBJ2-7 gives the whole variable domain EAGVAQSPRYKIIEKRQSVAFWCNPISGHATLYWYQQILGQGPKLLIQFQNNGVVDDSQLPKDRFSAERLKGVDSTLKIQPAKLEDSAVYLCASSLLSYEQYFGPGTRLTVT.

This chain joins TRBV4-1 and TRBJ1-2; TRBD1 is a possible D gene (6 bases). This CDR3 contains 16 residues. Trimming removed 0 bases at V and 6 bases at J, with 17 bases between. Germline V CDR1 and CDR2: MGHRA, YSYEKL. The CDR3 DNA reads TGCGCCAGCAGCCAAGATCGTCGGGGGGCTTGGAATGGCTACACCTTC. This sequence encodes CASSQDRRGAWNGYTF.

The chain carries TRBV7-3 and TRBJ1-2, with 9 bases matching TRBD1. Germline CDR1 SGHTA, CDR2 FQGTGA. V lost 4 bases to trimming and J lost 14 bases; unmatched junction nucleotides: 5. This CDR3 is built from 11 residues. The CDR3 here is CASSSGQGQTF. The CDR3 nucleotides read TGTGCCAGCAGCTCTGGACAGGGGCAAACCTTC.

This clone was seen only a few times. The chain uses TRBV7-2 and TRBJ2-7, with D tentatively TRBD1 (6 bases). The CDR3 is 14 amino acids. Germline-derived CDR1 and CDR2 are SGHTA and FQGNSA. The V end lost 4 bases, the J end lost 2 bases, and 12 bases lay between the germline ends. The CDR3 spells CASSWSGEPYEQYF. CDR3 nucleotides: TGTGCCAGCAGCTGGTCAGGGGAACCCTACGAGCAGTACTTC.

V and J are TRBV10-3 and TRBJ2-7; no reliable D call. Trimming removed 11 bases from V and 2 bases from J, with 19 bases in between. The CDR3 length is 14 residues. Germline V CDR1 and CDR2: ENHRY, SYGVKD. The CDR3 spells CAVSMGVLAYEQYF. CDR3 nucleotide sequence: TGTGCCGTCTCGATGGGTGTTCTAGCCTACGAGCAGTACTTC.

In this sample, this clone turned up a few times. The chain links TRBV28 to TRBJ1-4; 9 bases line up with TRBD1. CDR3 length equals 17 residues. CDR1 MDHEN and CDR2 SYDVKM come from the germline V gene. Trimming took 6 bases from V and 7 from J; bases not matched to a gene: 15. CDR3: CASSQVPGQGRGEKLFF. The CDR3, as DNA: TGTGCCAGCAGCCAAGTCCCGGGACAGGGAAGGGGTGAAAAACTGTTTTTT.

This clone was counted once. At one end, the junction sequence differs from germline, possibly due to a read error. The rearrangement links TRBV5-1 to TRBJ2-7; TRBD2 agrees at 11 bases. The CDR3 sequence is 16 residues long. Germline V CDR1 and CDR2: SGHRS, YFSETQ. CDR3 nucleotides: TGCGCCAGCAGCCGGCCTATAGCGGGAGGGACCTACCAGCAGTACTTC. Residues: CASSRPIAGGTYQQYF.